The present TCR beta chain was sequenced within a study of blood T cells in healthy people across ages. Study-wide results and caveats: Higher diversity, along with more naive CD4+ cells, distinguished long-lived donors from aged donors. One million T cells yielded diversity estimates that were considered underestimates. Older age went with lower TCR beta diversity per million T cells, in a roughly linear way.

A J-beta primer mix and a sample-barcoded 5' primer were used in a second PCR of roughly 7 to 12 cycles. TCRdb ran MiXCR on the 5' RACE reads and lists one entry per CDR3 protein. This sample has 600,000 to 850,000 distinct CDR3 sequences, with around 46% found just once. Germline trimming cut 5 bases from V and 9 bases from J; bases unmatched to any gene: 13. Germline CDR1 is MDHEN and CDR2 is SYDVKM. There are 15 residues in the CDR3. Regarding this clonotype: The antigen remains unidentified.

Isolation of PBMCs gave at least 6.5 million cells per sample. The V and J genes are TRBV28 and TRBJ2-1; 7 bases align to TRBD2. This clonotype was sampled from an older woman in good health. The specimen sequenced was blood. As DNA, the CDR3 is TGTGCCAGCAGTCTTGGACTAGGATCGCGCGGTGAGCAGTTCTTC. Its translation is CASSLGLGSRGEQFF.